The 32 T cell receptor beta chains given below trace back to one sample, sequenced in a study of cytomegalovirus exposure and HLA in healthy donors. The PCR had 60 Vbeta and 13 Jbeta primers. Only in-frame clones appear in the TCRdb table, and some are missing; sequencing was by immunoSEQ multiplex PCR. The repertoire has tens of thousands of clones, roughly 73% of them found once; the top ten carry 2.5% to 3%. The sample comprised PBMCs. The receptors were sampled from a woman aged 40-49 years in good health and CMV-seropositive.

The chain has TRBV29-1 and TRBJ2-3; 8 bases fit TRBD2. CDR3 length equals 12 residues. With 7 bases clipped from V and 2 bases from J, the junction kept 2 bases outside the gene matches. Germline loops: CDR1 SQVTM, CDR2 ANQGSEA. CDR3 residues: CSGSGNTDTQYF. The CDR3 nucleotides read TGCAGCGGTAGCGGGAACACAGATACGCAGTATTTT.

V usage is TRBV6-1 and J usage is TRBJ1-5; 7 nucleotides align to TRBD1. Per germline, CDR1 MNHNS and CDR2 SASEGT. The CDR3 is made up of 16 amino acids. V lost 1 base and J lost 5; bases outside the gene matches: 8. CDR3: CASSEGKQGRDQPQHF. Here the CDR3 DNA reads TGTGCCAGCAGTGAAGGAAAACAGGGGCGCGATCAGCCCCAGCATTTT.

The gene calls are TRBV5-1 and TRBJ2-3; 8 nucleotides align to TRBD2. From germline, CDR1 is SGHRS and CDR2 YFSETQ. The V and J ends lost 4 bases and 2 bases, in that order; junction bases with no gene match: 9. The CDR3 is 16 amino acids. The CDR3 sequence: CASSAGGVYPTDTQYF. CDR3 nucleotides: TGCGCCAGCAGCGCGGGGGGAGTCTACCCCACAGATACGCAGTATTTT.

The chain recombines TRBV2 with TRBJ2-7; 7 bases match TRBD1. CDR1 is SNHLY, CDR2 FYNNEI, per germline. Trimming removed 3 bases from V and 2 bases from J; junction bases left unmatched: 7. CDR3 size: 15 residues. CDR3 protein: CASSEYRGFTYEQYF. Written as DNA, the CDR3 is TGTGCCAGCAGTGAGTACAGGGGTTTCACCTACGAGCAGTACTTC.

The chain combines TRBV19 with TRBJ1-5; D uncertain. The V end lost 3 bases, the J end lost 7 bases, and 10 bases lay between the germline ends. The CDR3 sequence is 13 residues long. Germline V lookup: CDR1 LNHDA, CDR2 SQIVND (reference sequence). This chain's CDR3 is CASSILSGQPQHF. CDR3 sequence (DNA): TGTGCCAGTAGTATCTTATCGGGGCAGCCCCAGCATTTT.

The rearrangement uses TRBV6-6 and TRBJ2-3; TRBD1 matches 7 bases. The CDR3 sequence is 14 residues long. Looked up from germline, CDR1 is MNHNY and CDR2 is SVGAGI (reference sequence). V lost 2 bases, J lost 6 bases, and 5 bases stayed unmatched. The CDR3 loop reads CASSYETGSDTQYF. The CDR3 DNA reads TGTGCCAGCAGTTACGAGACAGGGAGTGATACGCAGTATTTT.

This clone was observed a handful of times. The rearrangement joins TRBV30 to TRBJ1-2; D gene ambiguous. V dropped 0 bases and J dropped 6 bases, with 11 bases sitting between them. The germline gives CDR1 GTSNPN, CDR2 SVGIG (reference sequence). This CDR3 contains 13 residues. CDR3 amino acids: CAWSVRGRDGYTF. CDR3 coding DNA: TGTGCCTGGAGTGTACGGGGTAGGGATGGCTACACCTTC.

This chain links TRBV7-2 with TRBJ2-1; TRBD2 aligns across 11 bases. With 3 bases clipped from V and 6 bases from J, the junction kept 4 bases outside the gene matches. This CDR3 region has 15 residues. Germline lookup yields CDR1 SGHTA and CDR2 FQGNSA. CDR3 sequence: CASSFTSGGSNEQFF. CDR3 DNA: TGTGCCAGCAGCTTTACTAGCGGGGGTTCCAATGAGCAGTTCTTC.

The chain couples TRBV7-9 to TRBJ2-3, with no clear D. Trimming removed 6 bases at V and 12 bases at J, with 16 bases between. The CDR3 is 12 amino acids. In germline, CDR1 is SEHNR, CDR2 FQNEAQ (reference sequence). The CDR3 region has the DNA TGTGCCAGCAGTCCCGGGTCCTCTATCCAGTATTTT. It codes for CASSPGSSIQYF.

The CDR3: CASSWTGNNQPQHF. The CDR3, as DNA: TGTGCCAGCAGCTGGACAGGGAACAATCAGCCCCAGCATTTT. J is TRBJ1-5 and V is TRBV11-2; 8 positions agree with TRBD1. V shed 4 bases, J shed 3 bases, and the junction held 2 bases outside the gene matches. Germline-derived CDR1 and CDR2 are SGHAT and FQNNGV. CDR3 size: 14 residues.

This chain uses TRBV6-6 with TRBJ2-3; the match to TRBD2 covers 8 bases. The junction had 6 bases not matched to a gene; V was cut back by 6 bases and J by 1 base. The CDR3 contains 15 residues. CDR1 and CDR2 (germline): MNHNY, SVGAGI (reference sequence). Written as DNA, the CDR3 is TGTGCCAGCAGCTTCCCCGGGGGGGGCACAGATACGCAGTATTTT. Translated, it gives CASSFPGGGTDTQYF.

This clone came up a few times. The CDR3 is CASALSGRPEAFF. The CDR3 DNA is TGTGCCAGCGCCCTTTCCGGGAGGCCTGAAGCTTTCTTT. This sequence joins TRBV6-1 and TRBJ1-1; no reliable D call. The CDR3 is 13 amino acids. From germline, CDR1 is MNHNS and CDR2 SASEGT. Trimming cost V 8 bases and J 6 bases, with 16 bases left between them.

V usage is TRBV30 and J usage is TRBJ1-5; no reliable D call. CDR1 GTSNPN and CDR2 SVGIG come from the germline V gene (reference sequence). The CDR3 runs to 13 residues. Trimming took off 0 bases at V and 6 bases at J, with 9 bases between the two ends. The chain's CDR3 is CAWSVSAGQPQHF. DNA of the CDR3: TGTGCCTGGAGTGTTTCCGCCGGTCAGCCCCAGCATTTT.

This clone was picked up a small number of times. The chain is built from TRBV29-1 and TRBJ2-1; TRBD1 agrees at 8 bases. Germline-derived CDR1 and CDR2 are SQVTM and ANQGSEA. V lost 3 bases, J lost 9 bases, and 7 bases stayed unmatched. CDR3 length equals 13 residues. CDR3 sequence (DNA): TGCAGCGTTGACCGGCAGGGGGCCAGTGAGCAGTTCTTC. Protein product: CSVDRQGASEQFF.

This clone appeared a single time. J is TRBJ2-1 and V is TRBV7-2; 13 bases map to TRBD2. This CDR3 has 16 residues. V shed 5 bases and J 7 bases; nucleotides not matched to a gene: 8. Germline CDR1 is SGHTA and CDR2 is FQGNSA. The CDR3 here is CASSRRLAGGRNEQFF. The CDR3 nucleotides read TGTGCCAGCAGCCGAAGACTAGCGGGGGGAAGGAATGAGCAGTTCTTC.

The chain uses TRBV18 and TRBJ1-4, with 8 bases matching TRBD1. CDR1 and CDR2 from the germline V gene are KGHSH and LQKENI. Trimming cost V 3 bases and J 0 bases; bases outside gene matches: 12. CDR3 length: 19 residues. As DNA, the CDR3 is TGTGCCAGCTCACCCTACCGGACAGGGTATGAAGCAACTAATGAAAAACTGTTTTTT. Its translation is CASSPYRTGYEATNEKLFF.

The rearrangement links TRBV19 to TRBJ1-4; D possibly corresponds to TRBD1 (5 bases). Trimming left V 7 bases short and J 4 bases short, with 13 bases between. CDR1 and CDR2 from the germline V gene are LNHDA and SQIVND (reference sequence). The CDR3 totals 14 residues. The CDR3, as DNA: TGTGCCAGTAATCGGGGGGTGATTAATGAAAAACTGTTTTTT. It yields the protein CASNRGVINEKLFF.

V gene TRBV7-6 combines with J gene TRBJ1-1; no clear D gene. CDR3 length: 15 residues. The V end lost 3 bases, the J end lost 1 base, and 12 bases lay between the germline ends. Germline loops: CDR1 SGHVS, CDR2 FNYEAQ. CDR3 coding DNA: TGTGCCAGCAGCTTTCCCGAAGGGAGGAACACTGAAGCTTTCTTT. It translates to CASSFPEGRNTEAFF.

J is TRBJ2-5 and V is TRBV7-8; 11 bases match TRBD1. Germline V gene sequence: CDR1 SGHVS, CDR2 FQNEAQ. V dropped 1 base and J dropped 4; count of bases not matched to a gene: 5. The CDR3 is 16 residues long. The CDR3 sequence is CASSLVGGQGGETQYF. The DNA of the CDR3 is TGTGCCAGCAGCTTAGTAGGGGGACAGGGGGGAGAGACCCAGTACTTC.

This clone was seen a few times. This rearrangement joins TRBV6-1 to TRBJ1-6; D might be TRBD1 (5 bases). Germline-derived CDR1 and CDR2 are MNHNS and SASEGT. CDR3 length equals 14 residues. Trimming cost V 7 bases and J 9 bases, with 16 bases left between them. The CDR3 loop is CASTLQESGSPLHF. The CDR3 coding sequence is TGTGCCAGCACCCTACAGGAATCCGGTTCACCCCTCCACTTT.

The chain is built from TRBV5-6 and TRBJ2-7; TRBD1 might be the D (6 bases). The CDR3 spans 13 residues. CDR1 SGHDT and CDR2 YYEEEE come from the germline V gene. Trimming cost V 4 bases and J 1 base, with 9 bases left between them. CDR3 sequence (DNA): TGTGCCAGCAGCGTGACAGGATCCTACGAGCAGTACTTC. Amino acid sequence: CASSVTGSYEQYF.

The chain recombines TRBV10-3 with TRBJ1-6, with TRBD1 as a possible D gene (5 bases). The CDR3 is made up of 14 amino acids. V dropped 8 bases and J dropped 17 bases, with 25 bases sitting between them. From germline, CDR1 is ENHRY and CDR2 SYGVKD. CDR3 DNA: TGTGCCATCTCCAACGAGCAGGGTCGGAGTGCGGTCCACTTT. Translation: CAISNEQGRSAVHF.

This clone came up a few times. The CDR3 DNA reads as TGCGCCAGCAGCTTGGCGGGGACTAGCGGGGGCAATGAGCAGTTCTTC. This gives the protein CASSLAGTSGGNEQFF. The chain carries TRBV5-1 and TRBJ2-1; 14 bases map to TRBD2. The trim removed 0 bases at V and 6 bases at J, leaving 2 bases unmatched. Germline V gene lookup returns CDR1 SGHRS and CDR2 YFSETQ. This CDR3 has 16 amino acids.

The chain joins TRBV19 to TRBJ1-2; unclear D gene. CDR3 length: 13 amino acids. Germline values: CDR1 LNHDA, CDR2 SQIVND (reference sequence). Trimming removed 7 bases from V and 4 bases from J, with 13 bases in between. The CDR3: CASTPETRYGYTF. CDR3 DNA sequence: TGTGCCAGTACGCCGGAGACCCGCTATGGCTACACCTTC.

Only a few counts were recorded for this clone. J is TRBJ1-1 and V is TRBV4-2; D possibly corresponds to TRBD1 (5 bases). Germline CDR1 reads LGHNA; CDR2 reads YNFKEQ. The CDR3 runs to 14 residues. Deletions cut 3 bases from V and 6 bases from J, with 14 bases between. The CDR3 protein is CASSHLAGGAEAFF. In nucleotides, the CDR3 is TGTGCCAGCAGCCACCTGGCGGGAGGGGCTGAAGCTTTCTTT.

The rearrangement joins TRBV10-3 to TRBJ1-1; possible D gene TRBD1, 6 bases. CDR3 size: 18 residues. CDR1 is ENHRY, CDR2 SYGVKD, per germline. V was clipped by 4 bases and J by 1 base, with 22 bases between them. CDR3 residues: CAISAASGGKDRNTEAFF. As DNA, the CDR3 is TGTGCCATCAGTGCAGCCTCGGGGGGCAAAGACCGGAACACTGAAGCTTTCTTT.

In nucleotides, the CDR3 is TGTGCCAGCAGCTTGTCCTATGGCGAGCAGTACTTC. Translation gives CASSLSYGEQYF. This chain uses TRBV5-4 with TRBJ2-7; D ambiguous. The germline V gene encodes CDR1 SGHNT and CDR2 YYREEE (reference sequence). CDR3 length equals 12 residues. V lost 1 base and J 6 bases, leaving 8 bases between the germline ends.

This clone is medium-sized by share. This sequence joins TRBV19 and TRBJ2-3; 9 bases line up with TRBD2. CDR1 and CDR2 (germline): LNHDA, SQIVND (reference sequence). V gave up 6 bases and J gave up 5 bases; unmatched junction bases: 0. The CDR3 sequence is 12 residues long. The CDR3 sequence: CASRLAGDTQYF. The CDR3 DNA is TGTGCCAGTAGACTAGCGGGAGATACGCAGTATTTT.

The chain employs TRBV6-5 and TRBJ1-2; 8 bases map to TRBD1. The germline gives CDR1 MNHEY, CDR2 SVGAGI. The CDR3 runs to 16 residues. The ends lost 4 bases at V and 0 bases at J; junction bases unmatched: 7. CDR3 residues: CASSSATGGSNYGYTF. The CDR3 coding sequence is TGTGCCAGCAGTTCGGCAACAGGGGGTTCTAACTATGGCTACACCTTC.

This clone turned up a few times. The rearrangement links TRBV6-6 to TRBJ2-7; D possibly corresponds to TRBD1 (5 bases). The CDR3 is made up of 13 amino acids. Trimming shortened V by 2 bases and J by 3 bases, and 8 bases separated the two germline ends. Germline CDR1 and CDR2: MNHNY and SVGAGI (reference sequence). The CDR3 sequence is CASSYRQLYEQYF. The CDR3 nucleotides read TGTGCCAGCAGTTACAGACAGCTCTACGAGCAGTACTTC.

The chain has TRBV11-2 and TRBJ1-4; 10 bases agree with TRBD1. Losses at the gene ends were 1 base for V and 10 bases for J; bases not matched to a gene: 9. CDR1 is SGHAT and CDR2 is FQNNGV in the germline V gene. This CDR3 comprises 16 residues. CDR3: CASSLGSGTGAGKLFF. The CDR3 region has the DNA TGTGCCAGCAGCTTAGGTTCCGGGACAGGGGCAGGAAAACTGTTTTTT.

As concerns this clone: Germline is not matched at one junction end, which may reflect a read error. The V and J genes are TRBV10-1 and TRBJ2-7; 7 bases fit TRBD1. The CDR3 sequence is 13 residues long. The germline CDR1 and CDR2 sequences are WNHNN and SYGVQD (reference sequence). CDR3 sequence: CASSAPGTAWLLF. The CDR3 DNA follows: TGCGCCAGCAGTGCCCCCGGGACAGCCTGGCTCCTCTTC.